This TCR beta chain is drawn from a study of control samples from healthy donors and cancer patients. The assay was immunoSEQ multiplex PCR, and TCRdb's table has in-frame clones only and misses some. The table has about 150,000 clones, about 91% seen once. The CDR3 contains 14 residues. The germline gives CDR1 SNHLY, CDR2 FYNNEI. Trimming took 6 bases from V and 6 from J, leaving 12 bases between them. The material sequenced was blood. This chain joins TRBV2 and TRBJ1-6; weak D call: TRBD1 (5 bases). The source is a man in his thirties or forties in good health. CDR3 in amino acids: CASRDTSTNSPLHF. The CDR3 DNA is TGTGCCAGCAGGGACACTTCAACTAATTCACCCCTCCACTTT.